The 10 T cell receptor beta chains below were found in one sample sequenced in a study of T-cell memory formation after mild COVID-19. Using its own MiXCR run on the 5' RACE reads, TCRdb lists one record per CDR3 protein. The sample shows around 200,000 distinct CDR3 sequences, roughly a tenth of them seen only once. The sequenced sample consisted of PBMCs or a T cell subset sorted from them (not recorded which). These receptor sequences come from a man in his late teens or twenties who had mild COVID-19 (a few samples of this study predate the infection). Cell type and time point are not known.

The sample holds a few counts of this clonotype. This sequence joins TRBV6-2 or TRBV6-3 and TRBJ2-7; 7 nucleotides line up with TRBD1. This CDR3 is 16 amino acids long. The V gene's germline CDR1 is MNHEY and CDR2 SVGEGT. The V segment lost 2 bases and the J segment 2 bases; nucleotides outside the gene matches: 9. CDR3: CASSYPRTGRPYEQYF. CDR3 in DNA: TGTGCCAGCAGTTACCCCCGGACAGGCAGACCCTACGAGCAGTACTTC.

The V gene is TRBV3-1, the J gene TRBJ1-1; D is undetermined. Germline V gene sequence: CDR1 LGHDT, CDR2 YNNKEL (reference sequence). V lost 5 bases and J 11 bases, leaving 21 bases between the germline ends. The CDR3 consists of 14 residues. This chain's CDR3 is CASSSLDGRVKAFF. The CDR3 coding sequence is TGTGCCAGCAGCAGCCTGGACGGTCGGGTGAAGGCTTTCTTT.

This clonotype occurred a few times. The chain combines TRBV13 with TRBJ2-7; 9 bases match TRBD1. Germline V gives CDR1 PRHDT, CDR2 FYEKMQ (reference sequence). V trimming: 5 bases; J trimming: 3 bases; junction bases outside the gene matches: 8. This CDR3 region has 15 residues. DNA for the CDR3: TGTGCCAGCAGCCGATCTCCGGACAGGGGCTACGAGCAGTACTTC. Protein: CASSRSPDRGYEQYF. The complete variable domain, with remaining parts taken from reference TRBV13 and TRBJ2-7, reads AAGVIQSPRHLIKEKRETATLKCYPIPRHDTVYWYQQGPGQDPQFLISFYEKMQSDKGSIPDRFSAQQFSDYHSELNMSSLELGDSALYFCASSRSPDRGYEQYFGPGTRLTVT.

The chain uses TRBV2 and TRBJ2-3, with 11 bases aligning to TRBD2. Unmatched junction bases numbered 2, after V lost 3 bases and J lost 3 bases. Germline CDR1 SNHLY, CDR2 FYNNEI. This CDR3 contains 15 residues. CDR3 protein: CASSERLAGTDTQYF. The CDR3 bases are TGTGCCAGCAGTGAGCGACTAGCGGGGACAGATACGCAGTATTTT.

This clonotype was seen ten or more times. V and J are TRBV7-3 and TRBJ2-2; 13 bases map to TRBD2. V trimming: 5 bases; J trimming: 6 bases; junction bases outside the gene matches: 6. The CDR3 consists of 16 residues. Per germline, CDR1 SGHTA and CDR2 FQGTGA. The CDR3 nucleotides read TGTGCCAGCAGCCCTCCCGGACTAGCGGGGGCCGGGGAGCTGTTTTTT. This encodes CASSPPGLAGAGELFF.

This clonotype appeared a few times. Compared with germline, one end of the junction differs, possibly owing to a read error. The gene calls are TRBV7-2 and TRBJ1-2; no reliable D call. The CDR3 extends over 14 amino acids. Per germline, CDR1 SGHTA and CDR2 FQGNSA. The CDR3, as DNA: TGTGCCAGCAGCTTAGTACCAGATCTGTCTACCCACCCTTTC. It is translated as CASSLVPDLSTHPF.

The chain combines TRBV7-3 with TRBJ2-4, with D possibly TRBD2 on 7 matching bases. The germline V gene has CDR1 SGHTA and CDR2 FQGTGA. The CDR3 covers 16 residues. V lost 5 bases to trimming and J lost 0 bases, with 14 bases between them. CDR3 residues: CASSLGGGPAKNIQYF. As DNA, the CDR3 is TGTGCCAGCAGCCTGGGAGGGGGTCCAGCCAAAAACATTCAGTACTTC.

This clonotype was observed a handful of times. This chain connects TRBV27 to TRBJ2-7; possibly TRBD2 for D (6 bases). V was cut by 10 bases and J by 4 bases, with 20 bases left in between. The CDR3 runs 14 residues. Germline CDR1 MNHEY, CDR2 SMNVEV (reference sequence). CDR3 DNA sequence: TGTGCCACATCTTTAGCGGTAGAGGGTTACGAGCAGTACTTC. Translation: CATSLAVEGYEQYF.

This rearrangement joins TRBV29-1 to TRBJ2-5; perhaps TRBD1 as D (6 bases). CDR3 length: 13 amino acids. V was shortened by 8 bases and J by 2 bases, with 15 bases between the two germline ends. Germline CDR1 is SQVTM and CDR2 is ANQGSEA. The CDR3 DNA sequence: TGCAGCCGATTGGGGGCAGATCAAGAGACCCAGTACTTC. It specifies CSRLGADQETQYF.

The chain employs TRBV18 and TRBJ2-7; TRBD1 agrees at 9 bases. The CDR3 is made up of 15 amino acids. J gave up 5 bases and V 3 bases, and 8 bases lay outside the gene matches. CDR1 is KGHSH, CDR2 LQKENI, per germline. The CDR3 DNA follows: TGTGCCAGCTCACCGAGGACAGGGGAGGTGGACGAGCAGTACGTC. Translation gives CASSPRTGEVDEQYV.